The clone carrying this T cell receptor beta chain was counted at least ten times. Germline DNA was also extracted, and blood RNA derived from unsorted whole blood. This entry belongs to a study of tumor-infiltrating lymphocytes in primary liver carcinoma. The investigators made TCR beta cDNA from 400 to 550 ng total RNA, using a constant-region primer. Slightly modified ARM-PCR served as the procedure for the TCR beta libraries. These libraries came from three rounds of nested multiplex PCR. TCRdb re-derived calls from the multiplex PCR reads in MiXCR, one entry per CDR3 protein. The sample has 320,000 or so distinct CDR3 sequences; 65% are singletons. The sequence was collected from a man aged 40-55 years with primary liver carcinoma and hepatitis B virus infection. The sample taken for sequencing was peripheral blood.

The CDR3 here is CASSLLAAQWGLEQYF. CDR3 DNA sequence: TGTGCCAGCAGCTTACTCGCGGCGCAATGGGGGCTCGAGCAGTACTTC. The gene calls are TRBV11-2 and TRBJ2-7; D might be TRBD1 (6 bases). V lost 2 bases and J lost 6, with 20 bases in between. The germline V gene has CDR1 SGHAT and CDR2 FQNNGV. The CDR3 is 16 residues long.